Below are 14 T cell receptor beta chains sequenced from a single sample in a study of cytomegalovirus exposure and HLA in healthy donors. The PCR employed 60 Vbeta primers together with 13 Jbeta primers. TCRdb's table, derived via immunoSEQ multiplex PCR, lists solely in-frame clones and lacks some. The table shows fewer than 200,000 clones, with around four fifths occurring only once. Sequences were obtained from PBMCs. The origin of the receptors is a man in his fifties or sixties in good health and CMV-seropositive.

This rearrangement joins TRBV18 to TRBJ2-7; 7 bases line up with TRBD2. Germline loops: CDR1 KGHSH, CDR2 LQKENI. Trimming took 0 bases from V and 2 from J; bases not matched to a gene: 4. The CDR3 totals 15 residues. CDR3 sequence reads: CASSPPTSAAYEQYF. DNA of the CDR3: TGTGCCAGCTCACCACCAACTAGCGCGGCCTACGAGCAGTACTTC.

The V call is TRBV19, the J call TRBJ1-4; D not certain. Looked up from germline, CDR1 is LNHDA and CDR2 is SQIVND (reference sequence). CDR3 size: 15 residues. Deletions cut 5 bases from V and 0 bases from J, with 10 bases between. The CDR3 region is CASSFGVATNEKLFF. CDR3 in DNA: TGTGCCAGTAGTTTCGGGGTTGCAACTAATGAAAAACTGTTTTTT.

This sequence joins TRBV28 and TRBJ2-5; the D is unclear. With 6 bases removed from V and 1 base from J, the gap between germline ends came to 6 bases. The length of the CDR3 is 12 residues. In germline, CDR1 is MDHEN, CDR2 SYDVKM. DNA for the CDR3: TGTGCCAGCAGACAGTCCCAAGAGACCCAGTACTTC. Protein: CASRQSQETQYF.

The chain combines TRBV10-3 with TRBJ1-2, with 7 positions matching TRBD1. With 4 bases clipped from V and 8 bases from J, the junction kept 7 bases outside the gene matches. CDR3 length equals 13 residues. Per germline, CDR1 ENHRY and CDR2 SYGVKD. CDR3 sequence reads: CAISARGLNGYTF. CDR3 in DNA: TGTGCCATCAGTGCAAGGGGGCTGAACGGCTACACCTTC.

CDR3 in DNA: TGTGCCACCTTTTTTTCCGCAGGGGGAGCAGAGACCCAGTACTTC. It translates to CATFFSAGGAETQYF. The V call is TRBV7-8, the J call TRBJ2-5, with 7 bases that match TRBD1. CDR3 size: 15 residues. Per germline, CDR1 SGHVS and CDR2 FQNEAQ. V lost 10 bases, J lost 4 bases, and 15 bases stayed unmatched.

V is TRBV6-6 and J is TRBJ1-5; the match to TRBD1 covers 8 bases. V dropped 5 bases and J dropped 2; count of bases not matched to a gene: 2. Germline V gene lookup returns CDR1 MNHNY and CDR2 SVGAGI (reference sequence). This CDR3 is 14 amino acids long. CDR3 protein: CASSPTGGNQPQHF. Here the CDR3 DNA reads TGTGCCAGCAGTCCGACAGGGGGCAATCAGCCCCAGCATTTT.

CDR3 sequence reads: CASSISGTFYNEQFF. Written as DNA, the CDR3 is TGTGCCAGCAGTATCTCCGGGACATTCTACAATGAGCAGTTCTTC. The rearrangement uses TRBV28 and TRBJ2-1; weak D call: TRBD1 (6 bases). Trimming cost V 5 bases and J 3 bases, with 14 bases left between them. From germline, CDR1 is MDHEN and CDR2 SYDVKM. The CDR3 contains 15 residues. Combining the CDR3 with reference TRBV28 and TRBJ2-1 gives the whole variable domain DVKVTQSSRYLVKRTGEKVFLECVQDMDHENMFWYRQDPGLGLRLIYFSYDVKMKEKGDIPEGYSVSREKKERFSLILESASTNQTSMYLCASSISGTFYNEQFFGPGTRLTVL.

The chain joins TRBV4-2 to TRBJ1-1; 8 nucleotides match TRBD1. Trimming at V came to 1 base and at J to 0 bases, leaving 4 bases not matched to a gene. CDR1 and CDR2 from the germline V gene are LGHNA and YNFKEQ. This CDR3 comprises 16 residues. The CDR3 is CASSQVGTGVNTEAFF. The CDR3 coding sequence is TGTGCCAGCAGCCAAGTTGGGACAGGAGTGAACACTGAAGCTTTCTTT.

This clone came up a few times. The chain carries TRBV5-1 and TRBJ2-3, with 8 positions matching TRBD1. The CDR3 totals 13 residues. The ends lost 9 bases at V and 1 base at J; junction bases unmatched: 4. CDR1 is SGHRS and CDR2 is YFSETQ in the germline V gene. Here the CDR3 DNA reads TGCGCCACCGGGACAGGAGGCACAGATACGCAGTATTTT. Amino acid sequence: CATGTGGTDTQYF.

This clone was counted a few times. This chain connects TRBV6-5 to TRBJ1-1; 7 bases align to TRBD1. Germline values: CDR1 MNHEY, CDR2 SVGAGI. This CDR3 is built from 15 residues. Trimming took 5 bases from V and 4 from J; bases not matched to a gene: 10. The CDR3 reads CASSPPHHRGTEAFF. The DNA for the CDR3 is TGTGCCAGCAGTCCGCCTCATCACAGGGGCACTGAAGCTTTCTTT.

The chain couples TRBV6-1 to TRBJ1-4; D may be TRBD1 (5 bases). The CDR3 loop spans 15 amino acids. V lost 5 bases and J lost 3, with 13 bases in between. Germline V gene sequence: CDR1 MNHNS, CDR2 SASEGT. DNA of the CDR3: TGTGCCAGCAGTTTTTCGGGGGTGTCTAATGAAAAACTGTTTTTT. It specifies CASSFSGVSNEKLFF.

The DNA for the CDR3 is TGTGCCAGCAGCGTTTTTGCCAGGGGGGACACTGAAGCTTTCTTT. This gives the protein CASSVFARGDTEAFF. The chain combines TRBV9 with TRBJ1-1; 7 bases map to TRBD1. This CDR3 has 15 residues. CDR1 and CDR2 (germline): SGDLS, YYNGEE. The junction had 7 bases not matched to a gene; V was cut back by 2 bases and J by 3 bases.

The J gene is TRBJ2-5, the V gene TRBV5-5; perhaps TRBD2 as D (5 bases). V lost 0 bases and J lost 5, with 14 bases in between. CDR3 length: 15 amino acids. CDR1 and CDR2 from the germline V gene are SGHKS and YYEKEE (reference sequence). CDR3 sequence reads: CASSLASDYRETQYF. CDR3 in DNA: TGTGCCAGCAGCTTGGCCAGCGACTACCGGGAGACCCAGTACTTC.

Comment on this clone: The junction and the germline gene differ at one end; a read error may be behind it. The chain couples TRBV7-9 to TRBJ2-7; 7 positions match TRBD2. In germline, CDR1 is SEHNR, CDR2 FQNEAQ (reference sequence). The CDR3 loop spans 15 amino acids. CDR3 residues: CSSSWWGGLPYEQYF. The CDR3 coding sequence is TGTTCCAGCAGCTGGTGGGGGGGACTCCCCTACGAGCAGTACTTC.